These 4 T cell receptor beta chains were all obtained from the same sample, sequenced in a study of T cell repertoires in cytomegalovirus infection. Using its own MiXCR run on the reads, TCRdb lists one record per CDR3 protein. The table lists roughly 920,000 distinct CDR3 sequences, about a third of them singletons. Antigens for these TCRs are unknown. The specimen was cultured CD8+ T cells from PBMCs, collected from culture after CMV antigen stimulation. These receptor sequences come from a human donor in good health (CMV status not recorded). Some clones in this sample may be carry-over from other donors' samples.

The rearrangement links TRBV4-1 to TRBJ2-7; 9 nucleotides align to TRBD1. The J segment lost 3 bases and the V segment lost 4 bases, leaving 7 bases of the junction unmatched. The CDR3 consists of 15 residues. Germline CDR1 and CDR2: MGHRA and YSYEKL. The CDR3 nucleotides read TGCGCCAGCAGCCTGAACCCGGGACAGGGCTACGAGCAGTACTTC. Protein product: CASSLNPGQGYEQYF.

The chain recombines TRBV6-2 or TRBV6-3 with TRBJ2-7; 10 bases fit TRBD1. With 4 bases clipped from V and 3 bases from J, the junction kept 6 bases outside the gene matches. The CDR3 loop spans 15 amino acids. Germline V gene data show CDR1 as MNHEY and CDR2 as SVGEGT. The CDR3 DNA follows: TGTGCCAGCAGTTCCCCCCGGACAGGGGGCTACGAGCAGTACGTC. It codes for CASSSPRTGGYEQYV.

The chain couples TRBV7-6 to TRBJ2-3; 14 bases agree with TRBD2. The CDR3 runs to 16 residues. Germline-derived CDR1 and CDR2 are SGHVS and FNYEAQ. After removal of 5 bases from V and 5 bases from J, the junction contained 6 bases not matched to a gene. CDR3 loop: CASSQTSGGALDTQYF. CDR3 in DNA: TGTGCCAGCAGCCAGACTAGCGGGGGGGCGTTAGATACGCAGTATTTT. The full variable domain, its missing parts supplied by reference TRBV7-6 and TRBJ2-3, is GAGVSQSPRYKVTKRGQDVALRCDPISGHVSLYWYRQALGQGPEFLTYFNYEAQQDKSGLPNDRFSAERPEGSISTLTIQRTEQRDSAMYRCASSQTSGGALDTQYFGPGTRLTVL.

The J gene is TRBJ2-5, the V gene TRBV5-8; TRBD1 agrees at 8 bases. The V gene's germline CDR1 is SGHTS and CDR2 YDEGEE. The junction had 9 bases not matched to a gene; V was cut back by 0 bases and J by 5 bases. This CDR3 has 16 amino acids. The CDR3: CASSLVWTGSLETQYF. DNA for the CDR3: TGTGCCAGCAGCTTGGTTTGGACAGGGTCGTTGGAGACCCAGTACTTC.